The following is a TCR beta chain sequence with its context. This sample stems from a study of blood T cell repertoires in COVID-19. Study-level background: The samples span acute and convalescent COVID-19 from the United States, Italy and Spain. T cells, B-cell-depleted T cells, or PBMCs supplied cDNA or gDNA.

Original analysis: Reference gene primer amplification yielded estimated nucleated cell counts. The method was immunoSEQ multiplex PCR; TCRdb's version includes in-frame clones alone and lacks a portion of them. That table is the source of V, J and clone size, and D and trimming were worked out from the DNA. The table includes 140,000 to 150,000 clones, 75% to 90% detected once. The CDR3 runs 15 residues. Germline V gene data show CDR1 as MNHEY and CDR2 as SVGAGI. The V segment lost 9 bases and the J segment 2 bases; nucleotides outside the gene matches: 9. This sequence joins TRBV6-5 and TRBJ2-7; 11 bases match TRBD2. Input material: peripheral blood. The origin of this receptor is a woman between 45 and 60 years old with acute or convalescent COVID-19. The CDR3, as DNA: TGTGCCAGTTGCCTTAGCGGGGGGGCAACCTACGAGCAGTACTTC. Residues: CASCLSGGATYEQYF.